This T cell receptor beta chain is drawn from a study of technical replicates of blood from a few donors. V was pared by 6 bases and J by 8 bases, with 9 bases of the junction left unmatched. Germline CDR1 is KGHSH and CDR2 is LQKENI. This CDR3 contains 15 residues. Clones were read by immunoSEQ multiplex PCR, and TCRdb kept only the in-frame ones, dropping some. The sample consists of roughly 81,000 clones, around 85% of them appearing once. The receptor's source is a human donor in good health. Some clones in this sample may be carry-over from other donors' samples. Sequencing was performed on PBMCs. The V and J genes are TRBV18 and TRBJ1-6; 8 bases are shared with TRBD1. The CDR3 DNA follows: TGTGCCAGCTCGATGCGACAGGGGACGGATTCACCCCTCCACTTT. Its protein product is CASSMRQGTDSPLHF. Full variable domain (missing parts from reference TRBV18 and TRBJ1-6): NAGVMQNPRHLVRRRGQEARLRCSPMKGHSHVYWYRQLPEEGLKFMVYLQKENIIDESGMPKERFSAEFPKEGPSILRIQQVVRGDSAAYFCASSMRQGTDSPLHFGNGTRLTVT.